These 17 T cell receptor beta chains were sequenced from one sample in a study of T cells in Graves' hyperthyroidism and ophthalmopathy. The TCR beta CDR3 regions underwent amplification using RNA transcripts as the source. RT-PCR in the first round (using the HTBI primer set) targeted the TCR CDR3. Each CDR3 protein is one row after TCRdb ran MiXCR on the multiplex PCR reads. The table shows 450,000 to 700,000 distinct CDR3 sequences, with about 43% occurring only once. Sequencing was performed on peripheral blood or thyroid tissue (not recorded which). These receptors were taken from a woman aged 18-29 years with Graves' hyperthyroidism.

This chain links TRBV10-3 with TRBJ2-7, with 7 bases identical to TRBD1. This CDR3 is 13 amino acids long. Germline values: CDR1 ENHRY, CDR2 SYGVKD. V lost 6 bases, J lost 5 bases, and 7 bases stayed unmatched. Here the CDR3 reads CAISAGQDHEQYF. In nucleotides, the CDR3 is TGTGCCATCAGCGCCGGACAGGACCACGAGCAGTACTTC.

Ten or more counts support this clonotype. The chain uses TRBV12-3 or TRBV12-4 and TRBJ2-7; 7 nucleotides align to TRBD1. The J segment lost 6 bases and the V segment lost 2 bases, leaving 7 bases of the junction unmatched. This CDR3 has 14 residues. CDR3 bases: TGTGCCAGCAGTTTACCGGATCGACAGGGCGAGCAGTACTTC. The encoded protein is CASSLPDRQGEQYF.

The rearrangement joins TRBV5-4 to TRBJ2-5; 8 positions match TRBD2. The germline gives CDR1 SGHNT, CDR2 YYREEE (reference sequence). The CDR3 loop spans 14 amino acids. Losses at the gene ends were 2 bases for V and 5 bases for J; bases not matched to a gene: 5. The CDR3 loop reads CASSFAGRAETQYF. In nucleotides, the CDR3 is TGTGCCAGCAGCTTTGCCGGGAGGGCGGAGACCCAGTACTTC.

The rearrangement links TRBV11-2 to TRBJ2-7; TRBD2 matches at 8 bases. This CDR3 has 15 amino acids. CDR1 is SGHAT, CDR2 FQNNGV, per germline. Trimming took 6 bases from V and 2 from J; bases not matched to a gene: 9. The CDR3 bases are TGTGCCAGCAGAACGGCCGGGAGGGCTGCCTACGAGCAGTACTTC. As protein: CASRTAGRAAYEQYF.

There are many counts of this clonotype. The rearrangement links TRBV5-1 to TRBJ1-2; 8 bases match TRBD1. J gave up 7 bases and V 4 bases, and 12 bases lay outside the gene matches. The CDR3 sequence is 15 residues long. The germline V gene encodes CDR1 SGHRS and CDR2 YFSETQ. The CDR3 nucleotides are TGCGCCAGCAGCCCTCAGGGGGCGCAAAGGGGTGGCTACACCTTC. Protein: CASSPQGAQRGGYTF.

This clonotype showed up many times. This chain uses TRBV24-1 with TRBJ2-7; 10 nucleotides agree with TRBD1. Germline lookup yields CDR1 KGHDR and CDR2 SFDVKD. The V gene end was trimmed by 1 base and the J gene end by 4 bases; junction bases not matched to a gene: 3. This CDR3 is 15 amino acids long. The CDR3, as DNA: TGTGCCACCAGTGATTTTGGGGACAGGGGATACGAGCAGTACTTC. Translated, it gives CATSDFGDRGYEQYF.

The V gene is TRBV24-1, the J gene TRBJ1-2; 11 bases match TRBD1. The CDR3 runs 17 residues. The germline V gene has CDR1 KGHDR and CDR2 SFDVKD. V lost 3 bases and J lost 2; bases outside the gene matches: 7. CDR3 residues: CATSDPTGDRGNYGYTF. CDR3 sequence (DNA): TGTGCCACCAGTGATCCCACCGGGGACAGGGGGAACTATGGCTACACCTTC.

This clonotype was detected a few times. The rearrangement joins TRBV5-1 to TRBJ2-7, with TRBD2 matching over 10 bases. The last part of the DNA fits TRBJ2-1 better; the J call may be wrong. This CDR3 is built from 17 residues. The germline gives CDR1 SGHRS, CDR2 YFSETQ. CDR3: CASSLAIAGGPYNEQFF. The CDR3 DNA reads as TGCGCCAGCAGCTTGGCAATAGCGGGAGGACCCTACAATGAGCAGTTCTTC.

The table lists this clonotype with many counts. This sequence joins TRBV7-9 and TRBJ1-2; D is uncertain. There are 11 residues in the CDR3. Germline loops: CDR1 SEHNR, CDR2 FQNEAQ (reference sequence). The V gene lost 7 bases and the J gene lost 10 bases, with 13 bases spanning the gap. CDR3 protein: CASTLSLDYTF. DNA for the CDR3: TGTGCCAGCACCCTTTCCCTAGACTACACCTTC.

This clonotype was seen at least ten times. The chain recombines TRBV29-1 with TRBJ2-5; tentatively, D is TRBD2 (5 bases). Trimming removed 3 bases from V and 7 bases from J, with 18 bases in between. Germline CDR1 reads SQVTM; CDR2 reads ANQGSEA. The CDR3 has 14 amino acids. In DNA form, the CDR3 reads TGCAGCGTTGAGTCGTGGGAAGAGGGTGGGACCCAGTACTTC. This translates into CSVESWEEGGTQYF.

This clonotype appeared many times. This rearrangement joins TRBV12-3 or TRBV12-4 to TRBJ1-5, with 7 bases matching TRBD1. The V segment lost 6 bases and the J segment 4 bases; nucleotides outside the gene matches: 3. The CDR3 length is 13 residues. The CDR3 nucleotides are TGTGCCAGCAGAAGACAGGGTAATCAGCCCCAGCATTTT. It encodes CASRRQGNQPQHF.

Note on this clonotype: Germline is not matched at one junction end, which may reflect a read error. The chain joins TRBV15 to TRBJ2-1; 8 bases are a match to TRBD1. Germline V CDR1 and CDR2: LNHNV, YYDKDF (reference sequence). This CDR3 is built from 14 residues. CDR3 sequence: CAASRRTTGDEQFF. CDR3 sequence (DNA): TGTGCCGCCAGCAGACGTACGACAGGGGATGAGCAGTTCTTC.

This clonotype was seen once. The V and J genes are TRBV2 and TRBJ1-2; 7 nucleotides line up with TRBD1. V was pared by 8 bases and J by 2 bases, with 5 bases of the junction left unmatched. Germline CDR1 reads SNHLY; CDR2 reads FYNNEI. The CDR3 extends over 13 amino acids. The CDR3, as DNA: TGTGCCAGCGCCGGGACAGCGAACTATGGCTACACCTTC. Its protein is CASAGTANYGYTF.

As for this clonotype: A much larger clone sits a single nucleotide away, making a read error possible. CDR3 residues: CASSKLAGGSNEQFF. CDR3 nucleotide sequence: TGTGCCAGCAGCAAACTAGCAGGAGGCAGCAATGAGCAGTTCTTC. The chain has TRBV12-3 or TRBV12-4 and TRBJ2-1, with D maybe TRBD2 (6 bases). This CDR3 is built from 15 residues. Trimming left V 6 bases short and J 6 bases short, with 18 bases between.

This clonotype was picked up a small number of times. This chain uses TRBV5-5 with TRBJ1-2; 7 bases map to TRBD1. This CDR3 spans 17 amino acids. Germline lookup yields CDR1 SGHKS and CDR2 YYEKEE (reference sequence). The junction had 15 bases not matched to a gene; V was cut back by 5 bases and J by 2 bases. CDR3 sequence: CASSLSPSTGMNYGYTF. The CDR3 bases are TGTGCCAGCAGTTTATCCCCTTCGACAGGGATGAACTATGGCTACACCTTC.

CDR3 coding DNA: TGTGCCAGCAGCTTACCCACAGGGACAGATGAAAAACTGTTTTTT. Its translation: CASSLPTGTDEKLFF. The rearrangement uses TRBV11-2 and TRBJ1-4, with 7 bases aligning to TRBD1. Germline V CDR1 and CDR2: SGHAT, FQNNGV. The V segment lost 2 bases and the J segment 6 bases; nucleotides outside the gene matches: 6. This CDR3 has 15 residues.

V is TRBV12-5 and J is TRBJ2-3; TRBD2 might be the D (6 bases). The CDR3 consists of 14 residues. The V gene's germline CDR1 is LGHNT and CDR2 FRNRAP. The CDR3 nucleotides are TGTGCCAGCAGGCTAGCGCACGAGACAGATACGCAGTATTTT. It specifies CASRLAHETDTQYF. Variable domain in full (rest from reference TRBV12-5 and TRBJ2-3): DARVTQTPRHKVTEMGQEVTMRCQPILGHNTVFWYRQTMMQGLELLAYFRNRAPLDDSGMPKDRFSAEMPDATLATLKIQPSEPRDSAVYFCASRLAHETDTQYFGPGTRLTVL.